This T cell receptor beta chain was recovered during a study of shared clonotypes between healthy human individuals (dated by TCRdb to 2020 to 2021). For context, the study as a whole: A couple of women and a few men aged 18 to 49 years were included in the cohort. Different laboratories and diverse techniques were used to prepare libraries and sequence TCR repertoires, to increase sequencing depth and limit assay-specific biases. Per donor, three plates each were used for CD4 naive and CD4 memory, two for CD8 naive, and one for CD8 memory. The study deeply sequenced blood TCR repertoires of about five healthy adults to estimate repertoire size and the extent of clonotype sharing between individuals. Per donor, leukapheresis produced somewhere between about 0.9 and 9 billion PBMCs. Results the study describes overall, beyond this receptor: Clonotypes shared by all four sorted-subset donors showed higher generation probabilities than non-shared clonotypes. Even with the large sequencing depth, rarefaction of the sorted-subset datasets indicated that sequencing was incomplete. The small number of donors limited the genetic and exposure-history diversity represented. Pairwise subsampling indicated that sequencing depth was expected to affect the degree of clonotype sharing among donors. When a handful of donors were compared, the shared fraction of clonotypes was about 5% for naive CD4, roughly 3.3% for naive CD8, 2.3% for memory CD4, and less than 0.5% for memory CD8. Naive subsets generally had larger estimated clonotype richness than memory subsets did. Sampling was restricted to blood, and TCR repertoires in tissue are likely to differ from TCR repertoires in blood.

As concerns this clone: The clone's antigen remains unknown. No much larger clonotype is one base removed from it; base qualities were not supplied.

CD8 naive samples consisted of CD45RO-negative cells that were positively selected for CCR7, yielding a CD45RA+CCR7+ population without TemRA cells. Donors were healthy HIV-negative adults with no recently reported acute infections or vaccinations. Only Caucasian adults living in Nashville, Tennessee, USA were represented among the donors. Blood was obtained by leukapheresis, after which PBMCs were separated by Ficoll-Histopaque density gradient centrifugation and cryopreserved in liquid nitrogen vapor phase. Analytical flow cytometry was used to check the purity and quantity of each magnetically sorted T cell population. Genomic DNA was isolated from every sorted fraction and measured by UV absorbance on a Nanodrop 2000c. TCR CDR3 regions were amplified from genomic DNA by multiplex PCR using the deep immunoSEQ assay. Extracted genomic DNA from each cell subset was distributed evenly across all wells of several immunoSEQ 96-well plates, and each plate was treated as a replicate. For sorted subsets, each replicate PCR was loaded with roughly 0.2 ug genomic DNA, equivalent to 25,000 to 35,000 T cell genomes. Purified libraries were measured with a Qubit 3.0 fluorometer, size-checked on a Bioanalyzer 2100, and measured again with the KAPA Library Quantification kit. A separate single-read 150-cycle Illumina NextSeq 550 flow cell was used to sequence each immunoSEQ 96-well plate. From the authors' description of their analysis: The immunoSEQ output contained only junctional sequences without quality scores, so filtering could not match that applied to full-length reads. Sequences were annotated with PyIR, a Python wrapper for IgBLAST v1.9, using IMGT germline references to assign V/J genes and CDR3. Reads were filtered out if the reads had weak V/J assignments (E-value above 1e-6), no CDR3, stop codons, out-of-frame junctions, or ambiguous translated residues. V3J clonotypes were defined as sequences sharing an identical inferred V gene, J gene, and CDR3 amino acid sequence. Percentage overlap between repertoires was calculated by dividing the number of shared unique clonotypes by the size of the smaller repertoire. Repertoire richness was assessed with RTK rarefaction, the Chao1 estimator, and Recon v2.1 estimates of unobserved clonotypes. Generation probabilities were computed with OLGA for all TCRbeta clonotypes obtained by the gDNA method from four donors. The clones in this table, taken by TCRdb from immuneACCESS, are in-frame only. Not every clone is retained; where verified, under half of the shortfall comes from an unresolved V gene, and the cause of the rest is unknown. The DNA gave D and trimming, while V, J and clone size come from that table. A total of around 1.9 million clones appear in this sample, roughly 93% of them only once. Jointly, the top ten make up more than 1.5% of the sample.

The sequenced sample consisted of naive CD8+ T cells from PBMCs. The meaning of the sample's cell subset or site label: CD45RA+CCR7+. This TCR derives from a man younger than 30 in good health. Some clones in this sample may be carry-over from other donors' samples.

At the DNA level, the sequence is TGTGCCAGCAGATCCGGGGAGAGCTACACCTTC. This gives the protein CASRSGESYTF. The chain is encoded by TRBV25-1 joined to TRBJ1-2; the D gene cannot be named for sure. The CDR3 goes from the cysteine to the phenylalanine over 11 residues. Only the CDR3 DNA stays, 33 bases, in frame from base 1. The germline V gene supplies CDR1 MGHDK and CDR2 SYGVNS. Cut back by 6 bases and 9 bases, the V and J ends lie 11 bases apart.